The 20 T cell receptor beta chains below all came from one sample that was sequenced in a study of technical replicates of blood from a few donors. Data came from immunoSEQ multiplex PCR; TCRdb stores just in-frame clones and leaves some out. Seen here are about 79,000 clones, more than 85% observed once, and the top ten hold over 0.35%. Sequenced input: T cells isolated from PBMCs. The receptors shown here come from a human donor in good health. Some clones in this sample may be carry-over from other donors' samples.

The gene calls are TRBV5-4 and TRBJ2-2; D is unresolved. Per the germline V gene, CDR1 is SGHNT and CDR2 is YYREEE (reference sequence). The CDR3 sequence is 13 residues long. Between the trimmed V and J ends, which lost 6 bases and 4 bases, there was a span of 10 bases. The CDR3 reads CASKGEFTGELFF. The CDR3 region has the DNA TGTGCCAGCAAAGGAGAATTCACCGGGGAGCTGTTTTTT.

The genes are TRBV6-6 and TRBJ1-3; D gene uncertain. This CDR3 has 13 amino acids. Germline V gives CDR1 MNHNY, CDR2 SVGAGI (reference sequence). The V gene lost 2 bases and the J gene lost 14 bases, with 16 bases spanning the gap. CDR3 sequence reads: CASSYGEPRVVYF. CDR3 in DNA: TGTGCCAGCAGTTACGGGGAGCCCCGGGTCGTATATTTT.

This sequence joins TRBV4-2 and TRBJ2-7, with D tentatively TRBD2 (5 bases). Trimming cost V 0 bases and J 0 bases, with 6 bases left between them. The CDR3 totals 14 residues. CDR1 LGHNA and CDR2 YNFKEQ come from the germline V gene. CDR3 protein: CASSQDGSSYEQYF. CDR3 DNA: TGTGCCAGCAGCCAAGATGGGAGCTCCTACGAGCAGTACTTC.

The J gene is TRBJ2-3, the V gene TRBV11-3; D possibly corresponds to TRBD1 (6 bases). The CDR3 length is 16 residues. From germline, CDR1 is SGHNT and CDR2 YENEEA. V gave up 3 bases and J gave up 2 bases, with 15 bases separating them. The chain's CDR3 is CASSFGQWEATDTQYF. The CDR3 coding sequence is TGTGCCAGCAGCTTTGGACAGTGGGAAGCCACAGATACGCAGTATTTT.

This rearrangement joins TRBV9 to TRBJ1-1; a weak D match, TRBD1 (5 bases). CDR1 and CDR2 from the germline V gene are SGDLS and YYNGEE. The CDR3 contains 15 residues. The V gene lost 0 bases and the J gene lost 0 bases, with 9 bases spanning the gap. The CDR3, as DNA: TGTGCCAGCAGCGTAGGGGGCAGCATGAACACTGAAGCTTTCTTT. Translating gives CASSVGGSMNTEAFF.

The CDR3: CASSLTGDYEQFF. The CDR3 nucleotides read TGCGCCAGCAGCTTAACAGGGGATTATGAGCAGTTCTTC. This chain uses TRBV5-1 with TRBJ2-1; TRBD1 aligns across 7 bases. The CDR3 is made up of 13 amino acids. Trimming at V came to 2 bases and at J to 8 bases, leaving 4 bases not matched to a gene. Germline lookup yields CDR1 SGHRS and CDR2 YFSETQ.

In its sample, this clone was seen a few times. This chain joins TRBV6-5 and TRBJ2-5; D might be TRBD2 (5 bases). Germline lookup yields CDR1 MNHEY and CDR2 SVGAGI. This CDR3 is 15 amino acids long. V was clipped by 0 bases and J by 5 bases, with 13 bases between them. CDR3 amino acids: CASSYSSGLRETQYF. Written as DNA, the CDR3 is TGTGCCAGCAGTTACTCCTCCGGACTTCGGGAGACCCAGTACTTC.

The J gene is TRBJ2-7, the V gene TRBV6-1; 12 nucleotides match TRBD2. Germline loops: CDR1 MNHNS, CDR2 SASEGT. This CDR3 spans 18 amino acids. Trimming removed 4 bases from V and 2 bases from J; junction bases left unmatched: 12. In DNA form, the CDR3 reads TGTGCCAGCAGTGTTCTTCCGGGACTAGCGGGCCCTGCCTACGAGCAGTACTTC. This sequence encodes CASSVLPGLAGPAYEQYF.

The gene calls are TRBV4-1 and TRBJ2-3, with 9 bases identical to TRBD1. This CDR3 region has 15 residues. V lost 1 base to trimming and J lost 3 bases; unmatched junction nucleotides: 2. Germline CDR1 MGHRA, CDR2 YSYEKL. The DNA of the CDR3 is TGCGCCAGCAGCCAAGGGGACAGGGAGACAGATACGCAGTATTTT. Protein sequence: CASSQGDRETDTQYF.

The gene calls are TRBV2 and TRBJ2-5; 7 bases map to TRBD1. V was pared by 10 bases and J by 5 bases, with 7 bases of the junction left unmatched. Germline assignment: CDR1 SNHLY and CDR2 FYNNEI. The CDR3 consists of 12 residues. The CDR3 DNA reads TGTGCCATTTCAGGGGGTAGGGAGACCCAGTACTTC. It codes for CAISGGRETQYF.

The J gene is TRBJ2-1, the V gene TRBV9, with 8 bases identical to TRBD2. The CDR3 has 14 amino acids. The J segment lost 9 bases and the V segment lost 0 bases, leaving 5 bases of the junction unmatched. Germline V gives CDR1 SGDLS, CDR2 YYNGEE. The CDR3 region has the DNA TGTGCCAGCAGCGTAGGCTCTAGCGGGCCTGAGCAGTTCTTC. Protein product: CASSVGSSGPEQFF.

The gene calls are TRBV5-4 and TRBJ1-2; 7 nucleotides line up with TRBD1. CDR3 size: 14 residues. Germline CDR1 SGHNT, CDR2 YYREEE (reference sequence). After removal of 0 bases from V and 8 bases from J, the junction contained 7 bases not matched to a gene. CDR3 bases: TGTGCCAGCAGCTTGGTTGACAGGGATCTCGGCTACACCTTC. Its translation is CASSLVDRDLGYTF.

The chain combines TRBV10-1 with TRBJ2-1, with D unclear. The V and J ends lost 0 bases and 13 bases respectively, with 10 bases between them. This CDR3 contains 12 residues. Germline CDR1 is WNHNN and CDR2 is SYGVQD (reference sequence). The CDR3, as DNA: TGCGCCAGCAGTGAGTCGCAAATGAGACAGTTCTTC. Protein product: CASSESQMRQFF.

CDR3: CASSLLEAATQYF. In nucleotides, the CDR3 is TGTGCCAGCAGCTTGTTGGAAGCGGCGACCCAGTACTTC. V gene TRBV5-6 combines with J gene TRBJ2-5; the D gene is possibly TRBD2 (5 bases). Per germline, CDR1 SGHDT and CDR2 YYEEEE. The CDR3 extends over 13 amino acids. The germline V and J ends were trimmed by 1 base and 7 bases, with 11 bases remaining between them.

The rearrangement joins TRBV9 to TRBJ2-1; 7 bases align to TRBD2. The CDR3 sequence is 15 residues long. V was clipped by 0 bases and J by 8 bases; unmatched bases: 8. Germline V gene data show CDR1 as SGDLS and CDR2 as YYNGEE. The DNA for the CDR3 is TGTGCCAGCAGCGTAGGTGGGAGGGCCATTGATGAGCAGTTCTTC. Its translation: CASSVGGRAIDEQFF.

This chain joins TRBV19 and TRBJ1-1, with 7 bases identical to TRBD1. This CDR3 spans 14 amino acids. The V gene's germline CDR1 is LNHDA and CDR2 SQIVND (reference sequence). Trimming cost V 10 bases and J 6 bases; bases outside gene matches: 14. The CDR3 sequence is CAIRQGTVGAEAFF. CDR3 nucleotides: TGTGCCATTCGACAGGGCACCGTCGGCGCTGAAGCTTTCTTT.

This clone has ten or more counts. The V gene is TRBV7-2, the J gene TRBJ2-3, with D maybe TRBD1 (6 bases). Trimming took off 3 bases at V and 5 bases at J, with 18 bases between the two ends. CDR1 and CDR2 (germline): SGHTA, FQGNSA. The CDR3 covers 16 residues. The CDR3: CASSFSSASGQDTQYF. In DNA, the CDR3 is TGTGCCAGCAGCTTCAGTTCGGCGTCGGGACAAGATACGCAGTATTTT.

This clone appeared once. V is TRBV27 and J is TRBJ2-2; D is undetermined. The germline V gene encodes CDR1 MNHEY and CDR2 SMNVEV (reference sequence). V dropped 2 bases and J dropped 7 bases, with 11 bases sitting between them. The CDR3 totals 14 residues. In nucleotides, the CDR3 is TGTGCCAGCAGTTTACATGGGCAAGTCGGGGAGCTGTTTTTT. Its protein product is CASSLHGQVGELFF.

This clone is a singleton in its sample. The chain combines TRBV27 with TRBJ2-2; D is unresolved. The CDR3 totals 13 residues. Germline V gene sequence: CDR1 MNHEY, CDR2 SMNVEV (reference sequence). Trimming removed 9 bases from V and 2 bases from J, with 10 bases in between. CDR3 in amino acids: CASRLINTGELFF. In DNA, the CDR3 is TGTGCCAGTCGTCTTATCAACACCGGGGAGCTGTTTTTT.

This clone has a handful of counts. Here the CDR3 reads CASVGQGDQPQHF. CDR3 DNA sequence: TGTGCCAGCGTGGGACAGGGGGATCAGCCCCAGCATTTT. This chain uses TRBV2 with TRBJ1-5; 11 bases line up with TRBD1. This CDR3 comprises 13 residues. Unmatched junction bases numbered 2, after V lost 8 bases and J lost 5 bases. CDR1 and CDR2 (germline): SNHLY, FYNNEI.